This T cell receptor beta chain was identified during a study of blood T cell repertoires in COVID-19. Looking at the study overall: Samples came from the United States, Italy and Spain, spanning acute and convalescent COVID-19.

J lost 4 bases, V lost 4 bases, and 2 bases had no gene match. The CDR3 is 15 residues long. Looked up from germline, CDR1 is MNHEY and CDR2 is SMNVEV (reference sequence). As originally analysed: From reference gene primer amplification, estimates of nucleated cell counts were derived. Here immunoSEQ multiplex PCR was the method, and the copy in TCRdb shows in-frame clones only, minus some. The V and J calls and clone size are taken from that table; D and trimming were inferred from the DNA. This table holds hundreds of thousands of clones, approximately 86% found once. The J gene is TRBJ2-2, the V gene TRBV27; 11 nucleotides align to TRBD1. This clonotype originated in a man aged 35 to 55 with acute or convalescent COVID-19. Sequenced: peripheral blood. The CDR3 is CASSSGTGGTGELFF. The CDR3 DNA reads TGTGCCAGCAGTTCCGGGACAGGGGGCACCGGGGAGCTGTTTTTT.